The 20 T cell receptor beta chains below come from one sample, sequenced in a study of blood T cells in healthy people across ages. Then a second PCR, running about 6 to 12 cycles, was carried out with a sample-barcoded 5' primer and a J-beta primer mix. Each CDR3 protein gets one entry after TCRdb re-called the 5' RACE reads with MiXCR. The table records roughly 1 million distinct CDR3 sequences, approximately 25% of them present only once. These data also featured in a second study, about T cells of mothers and their children.

The sequenced material came from blood. Receptors originate from a girl aged 2-10 years in good health.

This clonotype was counted only a few times. The chain employs TRBV13 and TRBJ2-7, with D unresolved. V was pared by 5 bases and J by 3 bases, with 20 bases between. Germline CDR1 and CDR2: PRHDT and FYEKMQ (reference sequence). CDR3 length equals 16 residues. This chain's CDR3 is CASSQTRMSFFYEQYF. The CDR3 region has the DNA TGTGCCAGCAGCCAAACCCGGATGTCCTTTTTCTACGAGCAGTACTTC.

Only a few counts were recorded for this clonotype. The chain combines TRBV18 with TRBJ2-5, with TRBD2 as a possible D gene (6 bases). The assigned J gene may be wrong: the sequence end matches TRBJ2-1 better. The CDR3 sequence is 16 residues long. Per germline, CDR1 KGHSH and CDR2 LQKENI. In DNA, the CDR3 is TGTGCCAGCTCACCATTGGCGGGACGAAACCCCAATGAGCAGTTCTTC. Translating it yields CASSPLAGRNPNEQFF.

Regarding this clonotype: The CDR3 end shows no conserved phenylalanine or tryptophan, and so a read error is likely. The rearrangement uses TRBV12-3 or TRBV12-4 and TRBJ1-2; 9 bases line up with TRBD1. V lost 3 bases to trimming and J lost 8 bases; unmatched junction nucleotides: 4. The CDR3 consists of 13 residues. Written as DNA, the CDR3 is TGTGCCAGCAGTTTCGGGACAGGGAGAGGCTACACCCTC. Translating gives CASSFGTGRGYTL.

The chain uses TRBV7-8 and TRBJ2-5, with D perhaps matching TRBD2 (6 bases). V was shortened by 7 bases and J by 7 bases, with 19 bases between the two germline ends. Germline CDR1 SGHVS, CDR2 FQNEAQ. The CDR3 is made up of 14 amino acids. CDR3 sequence: CASTPAGSGGTQYF. In DNA, the CDR3 is TGTGCCAGCACTCCAGCGGGTAGTGGAGGGACCCAGTACTTC.

This clonotype appeared a few times. One end of the junction is discordant with germline, which a read error may explain. The chain has TRBV7-7 and TRBJ1-4, with D possibly matching TRBD1 (6 bases). In germline, CDR1 is SSHAT, CDR2 FNYEAQ (reference sequence). The CDR3 is made up of 16 amino acids. CDR3 DNA: TGTGCTAGCAGCTTAGAGAGGGGGGACATTCGGGAAAAACTGTTTTTT. Amino acids: CASSLERGDIREKLFF.

In DNA, the CDR3 is TGTGCCAGCAGTGGCAGCGCAAGGGAGAGCTCTGGAAACACCATATATTTT. Amino acids: CASSGSARESSGNTIYF. This rearrangement joins TRBV6-4 to TRBJ1-3; D is uncertain. The germline CDR1 and CDR2 sequences are MRHNA and SNTAGT. The CDR3 contains 17 residues. V dropped 4 bases and J dropped 0 bases, with 16 bases sitting between them.

As concerns this clonotype: Given the absence of the conserved phenylalanine or tryptophan at the CDR3 end, a read error is likely. The gene calls are TRBV29-1 and TRBJ2-5; 7 bases fit TRBD2. There are 14 residues in the CDR3. Germline V CDR1 and CDR2: SQVTM, ANQGSEA. The ends lost 3 bases at V and 5 bases at J; junction bases unmatched: 9. The CDR3 nucleotides read TGCAGCGTTGACCTTCTGGGAGGGCGGGAGACCCAGTACCTC. Its protein product is CSVDLLGGRETQYL.

The chain has TRBV6-2 or TRBV6-3 and TRBJ2-5; the D call may be TRBD1 or TRBD2 (5 bases each). The germline CDR1 and CDR2 sequences are MNHEY and SVGEGT. The ends were cut back, 4 bases at V and 4 bases at J, with 19 bases in the middle. CDR3 size: 16 residues. The CDR3 spells CASSSRDPGRGETQYF. CDR3 bases: TGTGCCAGCAGTTCCAGGGACCCGGGTCGTGGAGAGACCCAGTACTTC.

The rearrangement joins TRBV9 to TRBJ2-3, with a tentative D call TRBD2 (5 bases). Trimming shortened V by 0 bases and J by 6 bases, and 14 bases separated the two germline ends. The CDR3 is made up of 15 amino acids. Germline CDR1 SGDLS, CDR2 YYNGEE. The CDR3 protein is CASSVDDSWRDTQYF. The CDR3 bases are TGTGCCAGCAGCGTAGATGATAGCTGGAGGGATACGCAGTATTTT.

CDR3 coding DNA: TGCAGTGCTAGAGATTTGGCAGGACGAAATGAAAAACTGTTTTTT. Its protein product is CSARDLAGRNEKLFF. The rearrangement links TRBV20-1 to TRBJ1-4; unclear D gene. Germline V gives CDR1 DFQATT, CDR2 SNEGSKA (reference sequence). The CDR3 runs to 15 residues. Between the trimmed V and J ends, which lost 0 bases and 5 bases, there was a span of 13 bases.

In DNA, the CDR3 is TGCAGCGTTGATTGGGGACTTAACCGGGACAGGGGGACAGATACGCAGTATTTT. Protein sequence: CSVDWGLNRDRGTDTQYF. This chain links TRBV29-1 with TRBJ2-3, with 11 positions matching TRBD1. The CDR3 contains 18 residues. The germline V gene has CDR1 SQVTM and CDR2 ANQGSEA. Losses at the gene ends were 3 bases for V and 3 bases for J; bases not matched to a gene: 14.

The chain has TRBV18 and TRBJ2-5; D is unresolved. The J call may be in error: the DNA end matches TRBJ2-1 better. The CDR3 consists of 13 residues. Germline loops: CDR1 KGHSH, CDR2 LQKENI. This chain's CDR3 is CASSPKLVNEQFF. The CDR3 coding sequence is TGTGCCAGCTCACCGAAATTGGTTAATGAGCAGTTCTTC.

This clonotype has just a few counts. The genes are TRBV29-1 and TRBJ2-5; weak D call: TRBD1 (6 bases). CDR3 size: 13 residues. Germline V CDR1 and CDR2: SQVTM, ANQGSEA. V lost 7 bases to trimming and J lost 5 bases, with 17 bases between them. The CDR3 DNA sequence: TGCAGCGAAGCCAGGGGTGCTAGGGAGACCCAGTACTTC. Residues: CSEARGARETQYF.

The chain employs TRBV9 and TRBJ2-3; no clear D gene. The CDR3 is made up of 15 amino acids. V was pared by 6 bases and J by 3 bases, with 17 bases between. Per the germline V gene, CDR1 is SGDLS and CDR2 is YYNGEE. In DNA form, the CDR3 reads TGTGCCAGCAACGCCGAAGGGTCTGAGACAGATACGCAGTATTTT. Its translation: CASNAEGSETDTQYF. Together with reference TRBV9 and TRBJ2-3, the CDR3 gives the full variable domain: DSGVTQTPKHLITATGQRVTLRCSPRSGDLSVYWYQQSLDQGLQFLIQYYNGEERAKGNILERFSAQQFPDLHSELNLSSLELGDSALYFCASNAEGSETDTQYFGPGTRLTVL.

A few counts support this clonotype. The genes are TRBV24-1 and TRBJ2-3; D may be TRBD2 (6 bases). From germline, CDR1 is KGHDR and CDR2 SFDVKD. The CDR3 is 16 residues long. Trimming stripped 5 bases from V and 0 bases from J, with 14 bases between. The CDR3 DNA reads TGTGCCACCAGTGTCGTCGGGGGACCAAGCACAGATACGCAGTATTTT. As protein: CATSVVGGPSTDTQYF.

In DNA form, the CDR3 reads TGTGCCACCAGCAGGAGCCTCAATGAGCAGTTCTTC. As protein: CATSRSLNEQFF. The J gene is TRBJ2-5, the V gene TRBV15; D unclear. The DNA end is more similar to TRBJ2-1, so the J call may be wrong. Germline values: CDR1 LNHNV, CDR2 YYDKDF (reference sequence). The CDR3 spans 12 residues.

This chain connects TRBV7-8 to TRBJ2-5; perhaps TRBD2 as D (6 bases). The CDR3 spans 15 residues. Germline V CDR1 and CDR2: SGHVS, FQNEAQ. V was cut by 5 bases and J by 5 bases, with 18 bases left in between. CDR3: CASSPGGGMWETQYF. For the CDR3, the DNA is TGTGCCAGCAGCCCCGGCGGCGGGATGTGGGAGACCCAGTACTTC.

This clonotype was detected a few times. The V call is TRBV20-1, the J call TRBJ2-7; D remains ambiguous. This CDR3 spans 12 amino acids. Trimming removed 3 bases from V and 2 bases from J, with 8 bases in between. CDR1 DFQATT and CDR2 SNEGSKA come from the germline V gene (reference sequence). CDR3 in amino acids: CSARLDTYEQYF. DNA for the CDR3: TGCAGTGCTAGGTTGGATACCTACGAGCAGTACTTC.

The chain links TRBV2 to TRBJ2-1; maybe TRBD2 (6 bases). This CDR3 has 13 amino acids. CDR1 is SNHLY and CDR2 is FYNNEI in the germline V gene. With 11 bases removed from V and 5 bases from J, the gap between germline ends came to 16 bases. The CDR3 spells CAGSILAHNEQFF. The CDR3 nucleotides are TGTGCCGGCTCAATACTAGCCCACAATGAGCAGTTCTTC.

This clonotype was detected a few times. The CDR3 is CASSQASGTSPGELFF. CDR3 in DNA: TGTGCCAGCAGCCAGGCATCCGGGACTAGCCCCGGGGAGCTGTTTTTT. The gene calls are TRBV3-1 and TRBJ2-2; 9 nucleotides match TRBD2. J was trimmed by 6 bases and V by 3 bases; bases with no gene match: 8. Germline V gene sequence: CDR1 LGHDT, CDR2 YNNKEL (reference sequence). The CDR3 has 16 amino acids.